This TCR beta chain emerged from a study of shared clonotypes between healthy human individuals. Study context: Donors were two women and a few men aged 18 to 49.

CD45RO-negative CD8 cells positively selected for CCR7 made up the naive population, which excluded terminally differentiated effector memory CD45RA+ cells. General observations from the study: Sampling was confined to blood; repertoires within tissues likely differ. In contrast to clonotypes shared by all four donors, non-shared clonotypes had lower generation probabilities.

Genomic DNA from each subset was divided evenly over several immunoSEQ plates. Data came from immunoSEQ multiplex PCR; TCRdb stores just in-frame clones and leaves some out. The data show about 2 million clones, approximately 94% seen once. The CDR3 has 15 amino acids. Germline-derived CDR1 and CDR2 are GTSNPN and SVGIG (reference sequence). V dropped 0 bases and J dropped 5 bases, with 17 bases sitting between them. With respect to this clone: Antigen specificity is unknown.

What was sequenced was naive CD8+ T cells sorted from blood. This sequence was found in a man aged 18 to 29 in good health. V usage is TRBV30 and J usage is TRBJ2-7, with D unclear. The DNA for the CDR3 is TGTGCCTGGAGTGTACCAGCGCTTTTGGTCCACGAGCAGTACTTC. Its translation is CAWSVPALLVHEQYF.